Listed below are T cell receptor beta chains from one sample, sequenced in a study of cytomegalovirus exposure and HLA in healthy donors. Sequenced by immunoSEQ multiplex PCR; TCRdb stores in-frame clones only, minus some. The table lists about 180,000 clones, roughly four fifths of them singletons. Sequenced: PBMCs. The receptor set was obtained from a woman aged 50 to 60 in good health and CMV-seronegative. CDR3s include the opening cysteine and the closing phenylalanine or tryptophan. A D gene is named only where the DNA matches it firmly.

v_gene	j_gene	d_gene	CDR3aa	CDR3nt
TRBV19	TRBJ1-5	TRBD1	CASSKTGADQPQHF	TGTGCCAGTAGTAAGACAGGGGCAGATCAGCCCCAGCATTTT
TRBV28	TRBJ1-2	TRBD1	CASSPVGQGTNYGYTF	TGTGCCAGCAGTCCGGTGGGACAGGGGACCAACTATGGCTACACCTTC
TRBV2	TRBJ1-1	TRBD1	CASREGQGYTEAFF	TGTGCCAGCAGGGAAGGACAGGGGTACACTGAAGCTTTCTTT
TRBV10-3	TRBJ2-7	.	CAISPAYEQYF	TGTGCCATCAGTCCCGCCTACGAGCAGTACTTC
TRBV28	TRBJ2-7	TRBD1	CASSPGGGEQYF	TGTGCCAGCAGTCCAGGGGGCGGCGAGCAGTACTTC
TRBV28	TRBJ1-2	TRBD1	CASSLRQGASYGYTF	TGTGCCAGCAGCCTCAGACAGGGGGCTTCCTATGGCTACACCTTC
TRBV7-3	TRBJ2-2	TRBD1	CASATGTNTGELFF	TGTGCCAGCGCGACAGGGACGAACACCGGGGAGCTGTTTTTT
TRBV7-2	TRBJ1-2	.	CASSKRPQGIIGYTF	TGTGCCAGCAGCAAGAGGCCCCAGGGAATCATAGGCTACACCTTC
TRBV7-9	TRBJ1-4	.	CASSLHRSANQLSNEKLFF	TGTGCCAGCAGCTTACATCGCTCAGCGAACCAGTTGTCTAATGAAAAACTGTTTTTT
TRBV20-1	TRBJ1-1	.	CSAIAGTAFF	TGCAGTGCTATTGCAGGCACAGCTTTCTTT